This T cell receptor beta chain was recovered during a study of blood T cell repertoires in COVID-19. Study background: Acute and convalescent COVID-19 samples came from the United States, Italy and Spain. T cells, B-cell-depleted T cells, or PBMCs provided the cDNA or gDNA that served as material.

This clone was observed once. Authors' analysis steps: From reference gene primer amplification, estimates of nucleated cell counts were derived. Method: immunoSEQ multiplex PCR; TCRdb's copy keeps in-frame clones and lacks some. V and J calls and clone size come straight from that table; D and trimming were deduced from the DNA. This table has about 120,000 clones, about nine tenths appearing once. Input material: peripheral blood. The sequence was collected from a woman aged 70 to 79 with acute or convalescent COVID-19.

As DNA, the CDR3 is TGTGCCAGCAGACTGATGGCAGGGGGCAATCAGCCCCAGCATTTT. Translation gives CASRLMAGGNQPQHF. The rearrangement links TRBV6-5 to TRBJ1-5, with D possibly TRBD1 on 6 matching bases. The CDR3 sequence is 15 residues long. CDR1 and CDR2 (germline): MNHEY, SVGAGI. V dropped 6 bases and J dropped 2 bases, with 14 bases sitting between them.